This T cell receptor beta chain was observed in a study of metastatic and nonmetastatic thyroid tumors. TCRdb re-analyzed the PCR reads using MiXCR. The repertoire includes 7,700 or so clones, about 30% of them detected once, and 10% to 13% sits in the top ten. No patient received treatment before thyroid surgery. Germline V CDR1 and CDR2: SGHAT, FQNNGV. CDR3 length: 17 amino acids. V shed 5 bases, J shed 4 bases, and the junction held 16 bases outside the gene matches. The chain combines TRBV11-2 with TRBJ1-2; 7 bases align to TRBD1. The clonotype was recovered from a female donor with papillary thyroid cancer or a benign thyroid nodule (not recorded which). Some clones in this sample may be carry-over from other donors' samples. Sequencing used tumor tissue. This CDR3 is CASSPGRGAGGSYGYTF. The CDR3 DNA reads TGTGCCAGCAGCCCTGGCCGAGGGGCAGGGGGTTCCTATGGCTACACCTTC.